One T cell receptor beta chain is described in this entry. Its cognate antigen is unknown. Unmatched junction bases numbered 6, after V lost 2 bases and J lost 3 bases. CDR1 SGHAT and CDR2 FQDESV come from the germline V gene (reference sequence). This CDR3 has 16 amino acids. The data were taken from a study of T cell responses to AZD1222 COVID-19 vaccine. General study points: Just a handful of AZD1222 recipients were seropositive at baseline.

This table comes from immunoSEQ multiplex PCR, and its TCRdb copy is limited to in-frame clones, with some not included. The sample consists of approximately 150,000 clones, roughly 88% of them appearing once. Sequencing was performed on peripheral blood, taken 28 days after the second AZD1222 dose. The source of this sequence is an adult who received the AZD1222 COVID-19 vaccine. This chain connects TRBV11-1 to TRBJ2-2, with TRBD1 identical over 7 bases. CDR3 protein: CASSLLDRVYTGELFF. As DNA, the CDR3 is TGTGCCAGCAGCTTACTAGACAGGGTTTACACCGGGGAGCTGTTTTTT.